Listed below are T cell receptor beta chains from one sample, sequenced in a study of T cells in Graves' hyperthyroidism and ophthalmopathy. TCRdb re-called the multiplex PCR reads through MiXCR, storing one row per CDR3 protein. The table lists a few hundred thousand distinct CDR3 sequences, roughly 15% of them singletons. Sequencing was carried out using blood. Receptors were obtained from a woman aged 25 to 39 with Graves' ophthalmopathy. The CDR3 runs from the conserved cysteine through the conserved F or W. The order of the fields is J gene, V gene, CDR3 protein.

j_gene: TRBJ1-5; v_gene: TRBV3-1; CDR3aa: CASSQDLAGQPQHF
j_gene: TRBJ2-1; v_gene: TRBV9; CDR3aa: CASSVEGKPSYNEQFF
j_gene: TRBJ2-7; v_gene: TRBV6-1; CDR3aa: CASRGQAEEQYF
j_gene: TRBJ2-3; v_gene: TRBV12-3/TRBV12-4; CDR3aa: CASRRTGTSTDTQYF
j_gene: TRBJ2-7; v_gene: TRBV3-1; CDR3aa: CASSQSSYEQYF
j_gene: TRBJ1-6; v_gene: TRBV6-1; CDR3aa: CASSYDGTGGSGSPLHF
j_gene: TRBJ2-3; v_gene: TRBV7-2; CDR3aa: CASSLVLRGGQDTQYF
j_gene: TRBJ2-2; v_gene: TRBV2; CDR3aa: CASSETNTNTGELFF
j_gene: TRBJ1-3; v_gene: TRBV4-2; CDR3aa: CASSQMTGSGNTIYF
j_gene: TRBJ2-1; v_gene: TRBV11-2; CDR3aa: CASSLSSLAGANEQFF
j_gene: TRBJ2-2; v_gene: TRBV20-1; CDR3aa: CSASGGASTGELFF
j_gene: TRBJ2-2; v_gene: TRBV11-3; CDR3aa: CASRPGRANTGELFF
j_gene: TRBJ2-1; v_gene: TRBV5-1; CDR3aa: CASSLGLGQGYNEQFF
j_gene: TRBJ2-5; v_gene: TRBV29-1; CDR3aa: CSVEPDQETQYF
j_gene: TRBJ2-3; v_gene: TRBV6-5; CDR3aa: CASSDYRTPSTDTQYF
j_gene: TRBJ2-7; v_gene: TRBV28; CDR3aa: CASSLWRGEQYF
j_gene: TRBJ1-2; v_gene: TRBV24-1; CDR3aa: CATSPGAFYGYTF
j_gene: TRBJ2-7; v_gene: TRBV29-1; CDR3aa: CSVDIGTGYEQYF
j_gene: TRBJ2-7; v_gene: TRBV9; CDR3aa: CASSVGEGPSYEQYF
j_gene: TRBJ2-1; v_gene: TRBV11-2; CDR3aa: CASRTLGGGLYEQFF
j_gene: TRBJ1-1; v_gene: TRBV28; CDR3aa: CASKVVYGAVNTEAFF
j_gene: TRBJ2-1; v_gene: TRBV27; CDR3aa: CASRISGGEYNNEQFF
j_gene: TRBJ2-5; v_gene: TRBV28; CDR3aa: CASSSDTLDRAGETQYF
j_gene: TRBJ2-1; v_gene: TRBV12-3/TRBV12-4; CDR3aa: CASQIYNEQFF
j_gene: TRBJ1-1; v_gene: TRBV20-1; CDR3aa: CSASRGSMNTEAFF
j_gene: TRBJ1-1; v_gene: TRBV14; CDR3aa: CASSQLASTEAFF
j_gene: TRBJ2-3; v_gene: TRBV5-1; CDR3aa: CASSLDMLTDTQYF